A selection of T cell receptor beta chains follows, all from one sample in a study of blood T cell repertoires in COVID-19. The assay was immunoSEQ multiplex PCR, and TCRdb's table has in-frame clones only and misses some. Of fewer than 150,000 clones in the sample, around 86% were seen once. The source material was peripheral blood. These receptors were obtained from a woman of 80 years or more with acute or convalescent COVID-19. Both conserved end residues are part of each CDR3. The order of the fields is V gene, J gene, clone size, D gene, CDR3 protein, CDR3 DNA. A D gene is named only where the DNA matches it firmly. Clone size is not always given. Where it is, it says once, few, many or a class for expanded clones.

TRBV2,TRBJ1-6,few,TRBD1,CASTDRVNSPLHF,TGTGCCAGTACAGACAGGGTGAATTCACCCCTCCACTTT
TRBV10-3,TRBJ2-3,NA,NA,CAISESRQRVITDTQYF,TGTGCCATCAGTGAGTCGAGGCAGAGAGTCATCACAGATACGCAGTATTTT
TRBV19,TRBJ2-1,NA,TRBD1,CASSTSGTGVNEQFF,TGTGCCAGTAGTACCTCCGGGACAGGGGTAAATGAGCAGTTCTTC
TRBV5-1,TRBJ2-3,NA,NA,CASSTGQSTDTQYF,TGCGCCAGCAGCACCGGACAGTCCACAGATACGCAGTATTTT
TRBV29-1,TRBJ1-3,NA,NA,CSVHSSGNTIYF,TGCAGCGTCCATAGCTCTGGAAACACCATATATTTT
TRBV5-1,TRBJ2-2,NA,NA,CASSLHADSNTGELFF,TGCGCCAGCAGCTTGCATGCTGACTCGAACACCGGGGAGCTGTTTTTT
TRBV7-9,TRBJ1-6,NA,NA,CASSSGESYNSPLHF,TGTGCCAGCAGCTCAGGGGAGTCGTATAATTCACCCCTCCACTTT
TRBV6-6,TRBJ1-2,NA,TRBD1,CASSYSGQGASGYTF,TGTGCCAGCAGTTACTCTGGGCAGGGGGCTAGCGGCTACACCTTC
TRBV2,TRBJ2-1,NA,TRBD2,CASSGLAGGIREQFF,TGTGCCAGCAGTGGTCTAGCGGGAGGGATTCGGGAGCAGTTCTTC
TRBV27,TRBJ2-5,NA,TRBD1,CASSPRGQGYSQYF,TGTGCCAGCAGCCCAAGGGGGCAGGGCTATTCCCAGTACTTC
TRBV9,TRBJ2-6,few,NA,CASSPTGPRAGANVLTF,TGTGCCAGCAGCCCGACAGGTCCGCGCGCTGGGGCCAACGTCCTGACTTTC
TRBV30,TRBJ2-1,once,TRBD2,CAGDRAGVVLFF,TGTGCCGGGGATCGAGCGGGGGTCGTCCTGTTCTTC
TRBV18,TRBJ1-1,NA,NA,CASSPGVRRVHTEAFF,TGTGCCAGCTCTCCAGGGGTGAGGAGGGTGCACACTGAAGCTTTCTTT
TRBV18,TRBJ2-1,few,TRBD1,CASSPNAASTGGVNEQFF,TGTGCCAGCTCACCGAACGCGGCCTCGACAGGGGGCGTCAATGAGCAGTTCTTC
TRBV27,TRBJ1-4,NA,NA,CASSTGEQKLFF,TGTGCCAGCAGCACCGGGGAACAAAAACTGTTTTTT
TRBV20-1,TRBJ2-1,NA,NA,CRAWGQHEQFF,TGCAGAGCTTGGGGGCAGCATGAGCAGTTCTTC
TRBV2,TRBJ1-1,NA,NA,CASRSMTGGMNTEAFF,TGTGCCAGCAGATCTATGACGGGTGGTATGAACACTGAAGCTTTCTTT
TRBV27,TRBJ1-1,NA,NA,CASSLYPSWASTEAFF,TGTGCCAGCAGTTTATACCCGTCATGGGCCAGTACTGAAGCTTTCTTT
TRBV27,TRBJ2-3,NA,TRBD2,CASSIGRSLAGGLTDTQYF,TGTGCCAGCAGTATCGGGCGGTCCCTAGCGGGGGGACTCACAGATACGCAGTATTTT
TRBV7-3,TRBJ1-6,NA,TRBD1,CASSLFGAYYNGTVFYNSPLHF,TGTGCCAGCAGCTTATTTGGCGCCTACTATAATGGGACAGTATTTTATAATTCACCCCTCCACTTT
TRBV18,TRBJ2-7,NA,TRBD2,CASSPRASGGYEQYF,TGTGCCAGCTCACCTAGGGCTAGCGGGGGCTACGAGCAGTACTTC
TRBV3-1/TRBV3-2,TRBJ2-2,once,NA,CASSLGGGTGELFF,TGTGCCAGCAGCCTGGGAGGTGGGACCGGGGAGCTGTTTTTT
TRBV19,TRBJ1-4,NA,TRBD1,CASSWWRGQGNEKLFF,TGTGCCAGTAGTTGGTGGAGGGGACAGGGAAATGAAAAACTGTTTTTT
TRBV4-1,TRBJ2-2,NA,TRBD2,CASSHYGGATGELFF,TGCGCCAGCAGCCATTACGGGGGGGCAACCGGGGAGCTGTTTTTT
TRBV11-2,TRBJ2-5,NA,TRBD1,CASSFRQGAYSGQETQYF,TGTGCCAGCAGCTTCCGGCAGGGGGCTTACTCGGGCCAAGAGACCCAGTACTTC
TRBV28,TRBJ1-2,NA,NA,CASSYGGAGYWYTF,TGTGCCAGCAGTTACGGGGGGGCGGGCTACTGGTACACCTTC
TRBV2,TRBJ2-7,NA,NA,CASIQGWDYSYEQYF,TGTGCCAGCATCCAGGGGTGGGACTACTCCTACGAGCAGTACTTC
TRBV28,TRBJ2-1,NA,NA,CASSSPTTFREQFF,TGTGCCAGCAGTTCACCCACGACTTTCCGTGAGCAGTTCTTC
TRBV9,TRBJ1-1,NA,NA,CASSVGAGRGTEAFF,TGTGCCAGCAGCGTAGGGGCAGGGAGGGGAACTGAAGCTTTCTTT
TRBV5-1,TRBJ2-2,NA,NA,CASSLGGQIGELFF,TGCGCCAGCAGCTTGGGGGGGCAGATCGGGGAGCTGTTTTTT
TRBV19,TRBJ2-5,NA,NA,CASSGTSRETQYF,TGTGCCAGTAGCGGTACTAGCAGGGAGACCCAGTACTTC
TRBV19,TRBJ1-1,NA,NA,CASRERNYHTEAFF,TGTGCCAGTAGGGAGAGGAACTACCACACTGAAGCTTTCTTT
TRBV6-5,TRBJ1-2,NA,NA,CASRRDQGNYGYTF,TGTGCCAGCAGACGGGACCAGGGGAACTATGGCTACACCTTC
TRBV20-1,TRBJ1-4,few,NA,CSASVPPEEKLFF,TGCAGTGCTAGTGTCCCCCCCGAGGAAAAACTGTTTTTT
TRBV30,TRBJ2-1,NA,NA,CAWSIDYTHNEQFF,TGTGCCTGGAGTATCGACTATACCCACAATGAGCAGTTCTTC
TRBV18,TRBJ2-7,NA,NA,CASSPQGEETYEQYF,TGTGCCAGCTCACCACAAGGCGAGGAGACCTACGAGCAGTACTTC
TRBV5-1,TRBJ2-3,NA,NA,CASSLRLSGAGTDTQYF,TGCGCCAGCAGCTTAAGGTTATCAGGGGCAGGCACAGATACGCAGTATTTT
TRBV28,TRBJ1-3,NA,NA,CASRPQSAGNTIYF,TGTGCCAGCAGGCCACAGTCGGCTGGAAACACCATATATTTT
TRBV19,TRBJ1-5,NA,TRBD1,CASSIGGQGAGQPQHF,TGTGCCAGTAGTATAGGGGGGCAGGGGGCTGGACAGCCCCAGCATTTT
TRBV6-5,TRBJ2-5,once,NA,CASSYERPPATQYF,TGTGCCAGCAGTTACGAGCGGCCCCCAGCTACCCAGTACTTC
TRBV5-1,TRBJ1-3,NA,NA,CASSFAGNRFGNTIYF,TGCGCCAGCAGCTTCGCGGGTAATCGCTTTGGAAACACCATATATTTT
TRBV10-1,TRBJ1-4,NA,TRBD1,CASSSDRGEKLFF,TGCGCCAGCAGTTCGGACAGGGGAGAAAAACTGTTTTTT